One and the same sample provided the 27 T cell receptor beta chains below, sequenced in a study of a mutant IDH1 vaccine in newly diagnosed glioma. The time point here: week 35, safety follow-up. With topical imiquimod, each dose of the vaccine consisted of 300 ug of mutant IDH1 20-mer peptide. No antigen is known for these receptors. Produced via immunoSEQ multiplex PCR; TCRdb's table is partial and in-frame only. This table holds 60,000 to 65,000 clones, roughly 79% found once. Source: PBMCs, taken from a glioma patient whose treatment included an IDH1 peptide vaccine. The receptors here all came from a man aged 35 to 55 with glioma.

The DNA for the CDR3 is TGTGCCAGCAGCTTAGATGTGGGGGGATACAATGAGCAGTTCTTC. It is translated as CASSLDVGGYNEQFF. The rearrangement links TRBV7-6 to TRBJ2-1; tentatively, D is TRBD2 (6 bases). The CDR3 is made up of 15 amino acids. The V gene lost 1 base and the J gene lost 4 bases, with 11 bases spanning the gap. The germline V gene encodes CDR1 SGHVS and CDR2 FNYEAQ. The entire variable domain, with the rest obtained from reference TRBV7-6 and TRBJ2-1, is as follows: GAGVSQSPRYKVTKRGQDVALRCDPISGHVSLYWYRQALGQGPEFLTYFNYEAQQDKSGLPNDRFSAERPEGSISTLTIQRTEQRDSAMYRCASSLDVGGYNEQFFGPGTRLTVL.

The sample holds a few counts of this clone. V and J are TRBV4-1 and TRBJ2-1, with 8 nucleotides matching TRBD2. Per the germline V gene, CDR1 is MGHRA and CDR2 is YSYEKL. Trimming removed 0 bases from V and 8 bases from J; junction bases left unmatched: 6. The length of the CDR3 is 15 residues. CDR3 nucleotides: TGCGCCAGCAGCCAAGAAGAAGCGGGGGCTTATGAGCAGTTCTTC. Translation: CASSQEEAGAYEQFF.

In this sample, this clone turned up once. The J gene is TRBJ2-5, the V gene TRBV15; D remains ambiguous. The ends were cut back, 1 base at V and 5 bases at J, with 11 bases in the middle. Germline loops: CDR1 LNHNV, CDR2 YYDKDF (reference sequence). CDR3 length: 14 residues. In DNA, the CDR3 is TGTGCCACCAGCAGAGGGACCGTCGGGGAGACCCAGTACTTC. Amino acid sequence: CATSRGTVGETQYF.

V usage is TRBV4-3 and J usage is TRBJ2-1, with TRBD2 matching over 10 bases. The CDR3 runs to 16 residues. The germline gives CDR1 LGHNA, CDR2 YSLEER. With V trimmed by 3 bases and J by 6 bases, 8 bases remained unmatched. CDR3 loop: CASSHNGLAVINEQFF. The CDR3, as DNA: TGCGCCAGCAGCCACAATGGACTAGCGGTAATCAATGAGCAGTTCTTC.

This clone was counted a single time. V and J are TRBV7-6 and TRBJ2-4; D assignment may be TRBD1 or TRBD2 (7 bases each). Trimming took 5 bases from V and 1 from J, leaving 18 bases between them. The CDR3 totals 17 residues. Germline assignment: CDR1 SGHVS and CDR2 FNYEAQ. For the CDR3, the DNA is TGTGCCAGCAGCCCAAGGGGAGGGGGCGCGGCCAAAAACATTCAGTACTTC. This gives the protein CASSPRGGGAAKNIQYF.

The gene calls are TRBV25-1 and TRBJ2-1, with a weak D call TRBD2 (5 bases). The CDR3 extends over 16 amino acids. Per germline, CDR1 MGHDK and CDR2 SYGVNS. V dropped 3 bases and J dropped 3 bases, with 15 bases sitting between them. The DNA for the CDR3 is TGTGCCAGCAGTGATGTCCCCGGGATGAACTACAATGAGCAGTTCTTC. It codes for CASSDVPGMNYNEQFF.

The V and J genes are TRBV29-1 and TRBJ2-4; a possible D gene is TRBD2 (6 bases). The CDR3 loop spans 14 amino acids. V dropped 7 bases and J dropped 0 bases, with 13 bases sitting between them. The germline V gene has CDR1 SQVTM and CDR2 ANQGSEA. This chain's CDR3 is CSARENLAKNIQYF. CDR3 nucleotide sequence: TGCAGCGCCCGGGAGAACCTAGCCAAAAACATTCAGTACTTC. Full variable domain (rest looked up from reference TRBV29-1 and TRBJ2-4): SAVISQKPSRDICQRGTSLTIQCQVDSQVTMMFWYRQQPGQSLTLIATANQGSEATYESGFVIDKFPISRPNLTFSTLTVSNMSPEDSSIYLCSARENLAKNIQYFGAGTRLSVL.

The chain links TRBV7-8 to TRBJ2-1; 7 bases fit TRBD2. In germline, CDR1 is SGHVS, CDR2 FQNEAQ. Germline trimming cut 5 bases from V and 4 bases from J; bases unmatched to any gene: 14. The CDR3 spans 17 residues. In nucleotides, the CDR3 is TGTGCCAGCAGCGGGGTTGGAGGGGCTAGCGGATACAATGAGCAGTTCTTC. It is translated as CASSGVGGASGYNEQFF. The entire variable domain, with the rest obtained from reference TRBV7-8 and TRBJ2-1, is as follows: GAGVSQSPRYKVAKRGQDVALRCDPISGHVSLFWYQQALGQGPEFLTYFQNEAQLDKSGLPSDRFFAERPEGSVSTLKIQRTQQEDSAVYLCASSGVGGASGYNEQFFGPGTRLTVL.

The rearrangement links TRBV4-1 to TRBJ1-1; 9 bases fit TRBD1. The length of the CDR3 is 13 residues. J lost 6 bases, V lost 10 bases, and 9 bases had no gene match. CDR1 is MGHRA and CDR2 is YSYEKL in the germline V gene. The CDR3 reads CATSQGAFAEAFF. The CDR3 nucleotides read TGCGCCACTTCACAGGGGGCTTTCGCTGAAGCTTTCTTT.

The CDR3 DNA sequence: TGTGCCACCAGCAGAAGCGACAGGGGGAACTCCTACGAGCAGTACTTC. Translating it yields CATSRSDRGNSYEQYF. The rearrangement joins TRBV15 to TRBJ2-7; 9 nucleotides agree with TRBD1. The germline V gene encodes CDR1 LNHNV and CDR2 YYDKDF (reference sequence). J lost 0 bases, V lost 2 bases, and 5 bases had no gene match. The CDR3 has 16 residues.

The chain has TRBV30 and TRBJ2-2; D gene ambiguous. The CDR3 is 15 amino acids. Germline CDR1 GTSNPN, CDR2 SVGIG (reference sequence). Between the trimmed V and J ends, which lost 3 bases and 16 bases, there was a span of 27 bases. The CDR3: CAWRPARTQPGKAFF. The CDR3 DNA is TGTGCCTGGAGACCAGCTAGAACACAGCCAGGAAAAGCGTTTTTT.

There are a few counts of this clone. V and J are TRBV5-1 and TRBJ1-1; no definite D call. The CDR3 extends over 11 amino acids. Germline CDR1 is SGHRS and CDR2 is YFSETQ. Trimming pared 5 bases from V and 6 bases from J, leaving 8 bases between. The CDR3, as DNA: TGCGCCAGCAGGACGGACGCTGAAGCTTTCTTT. Amino acids: CASRTDAEAFF.

The V gene is TRBV6-6, the J gene TRBJ1-5; the D gene is possibly TRBD1 (5 bases). The germline V gene has CDR1 MNHNY and CDR2 SVGAGI (reference sequence). The germline V and J ends were trimmed by 2 bases and 4 bases, with 6 bases remaining between them. The length of the CDR3 is 13 residues. The CDR3 coding sequence is TGTGCCAGCAGTTACAAGGGGAATCAGCCCCAGCATTTT. This codes for CASSYKGNQPQHF.

Only one count was recorded for this clone. V and J are TRBV15 and TRBJ2-1; the match to TRBD2 covers 9 bases. The CDR3 sequence is 15 residues long. Per the germline V gene, CDR1 is LNHNV and CDR2 is YYDKDF (reference sequence). V lost 3 bases to trimming and J lost 4 bases; unmatched junction nucleotides: 4. CDR3 in amino acids: CATSSMTSGYNEQFF. In DNA, the CDR3 is TGTGCCACCAGCAGCATGACTAGCGGTTACAATGAGCAGTTCTTC. The complete variable domain, with remaining parts taken from reference TRBV15 and TRBJ2-1, reads DAMVIQNPRYQVTQFGKPVTLSCSQTLNHNVMYWYQQKSSQAPKLLFHYYDKDFNNEADTPDNFQSRRPNTSFCFLDIRSPGLGDTAMYLCATSSMTSGYNEQFFGPGTRLTVL.

The chain couples TRBV5-1 to TRBJ2-3; no clear D gene. Trimming removed 2 bases at V and 0 bases at J, with 1 base between. This CDR3 spans 12 amino acids. Germline assignment: CDR1 SGHRS and CDR2 YFSETQ. The CDR3 DNA reads as TGCGCCAGCAGCTTTAGCACAGATACGCAGTATTTT. Protein product: CASSFSTDTQYF.

V usage is TRBV27 and J usage is TRBJ1-5; tentatively, D is TRBD1 (5 bases). Between the trimmed V and J ends, which lost 7 bases and 4 bases, there was a span of 23 bases. CDR1 and CDR2 from the germline V gene are MNHEY and SMNVEV (reference sequence). CDR3 size: 17 residues. The CDR3 reads CASNTLGGESANQPQHF. The CDR3 DNA reads TGTGCCAGCAACACGCTCGGGGGGGAGTCAGCTAATCAGCCCCAGCATTTT.

The rearrangement uses TRBV28 and TRBJ2-3; 14 bases map to TRBD2. CDR3 size: 18 residues. CDR1 and CDR2 from the germline V gene are MDHEN and SYDVKM. Trimming removed 3 bases from V and 1 base from J; junction bases left unmatched: 6. This CDR3 reads CASSFLTSGREGTDTQYF. The CDR3 bases are TGTGCCAGCAGTTTCTTGACTAGCGGGAGGGAGGGCACAGATACGCAGTATTTT.

J is TRBJ2-7 and V is TRBV4-3; TRBD1 aligns across 8 bases. The CDR3 extends over 13 amino acids. Germline V CDR1 and CDR2: LGHNA, YSLEER. V lost 3 bases to trimming and J lost 4 bases; unmatched junction nucleotides: 2. CDR3 loop: CASSQRQGYEQYF. In nucleotides, the CDR3 is TGCGCCAGCAGCCAGAGACAGGGGTACGAGCAGTACTTC.

The rearrangement joins TRBV5-6 to TRBJ1-5; 10 bases fit TRBD1. V gave up 4 bases and J gave up 4 bases; unmatched junction bases: 8. Looked up from germline, CDR1 is SGHDT and CDR2 is YYEEEE. There are 16 residues in the CDR3. CDR3 in DNA: TGTGCCAGCAGCCTTAAGGACAGGGGGGGAAATCAGCCCCAGCATTTT. Translating gives CASSLKDRGGNQPQHF.

The genes are TRBV7-2 and TRBJ2-7, with 7 bases identical to TRBD2. The ends lost 5 bases at V and 6 bases at J; junction bases unmatched: 7. The CDR3 totals 13 residues. Germline lookup yields CDR1 SGHTA and CDR2 FQGNSA. Here the CDR3 DNA reads TGTGCCAGCAGCCGTAGCGGGCTTGGCGAGCAGTACTTC. Translated, it gives CASSRSGLGEQYF.

The rearrangement joins TRBV2 to TRBJ1-5; 7 bases agree with TRBD1. J was trimmed by 4 bases and V by 6 bases; bases with no gene match: 6. This CDR3 is built from 14 residues. Germline V CDR1 and CDR2: SNHLY, FYNNEI. The CDR3 DNA sequence: TGTGCCAGCAGGACCGGACAGGCAAATCAGCCCCAGCATTTT. Encoded protein: CASRTGQANQPQHF. Supplemented by reference TRBV2 and TRBJ1-5, the full variable domain reads EPEVTQTPSHQVTQMGQEVILRCVPISNHLYFYWYRQILGQKVEFLVSFYNNEISEKSEIFDDQFSVERPDGSNFTLKIRSTKLEDSAMYFCASRTGQANQPQHFGDGTRLSIL.

CDR3 in amino acids: CASSLVTRRGGDTQYF. CDR3 nucleotides: TGTGCCAGCAGCTTGGTGACGAGGCGGGGAGGAGATACGCAGTATTTT. The chain carries TRBV5-6 and TRBJ2-3, with D perhaps matching TRBD2 (6 bases). Deletions cut 0 bases from V and 5 bases from J, with 16 bases between. Germline values: CDR1 SGHDT, CDR2 YYEEEE. CDR3 length: 16 amino acids.

The V call is TRBV11-2, the J call TRBJ2-3, with TRBD2 identical over 8 bases. The CDR3 spans 15 residues. With V trimmed by 4 bases and J by 3 bases, 6 bases remained unmatched. Germline CDR1 and CDR2: SGHAT and FQNNGV. DNA for the CDR3: TGTGCCAGCAGCTGGACTAGCCTGAAGACAGATACGCAGTATTTT. Its protein is CASSWTSLKTDTQYF.

The gene calls are TRBV5-8 and TRBJ1-1, with 9 bases lining up with TRBD1. The CDR3 is 16 amino acids. The V segment lost 4 bases and the J segment 5 bases; nucleotides outside the gene matches: 12. Germline values: CDR1 SGHTS, CDR2 YDEGEE. CDR3 in DNA: TGTGCCAGCAGCCCCTGGACAGGGGAGGTAGGAACTGAAGCTTTCTTT. This sequence encodes CASSPWTGEVGTEAFF.

V gene TRBV18 combines with J gene TRBJ2-6; D may be TRBD1 or TRBD2 (6 bases each). CDR3 length: 16 amino acids. Germline CDR1 and CDR2: KGHSH and LQKENI. V was clipped by 2 bases and J by 4 bases, with 12 bases between them. DNA of the CDR3: TGTGCCAGCTCACCAAAGTGGGGGGCCGGGGCCAACGTCCTGACTTTC. Its protein product is CASSPKWGAGANVLTF.

The CDR3 is CAISAGSSYNEQFF. CDR3 sequence (DNA): TGTGCCATCAGTGCCGGAAGCTCCTACAATGAGCAGTTCTTC. V gene TRBV10-3 combines with J gene TRBJ2-1; D ambiguous. Trimming pared 4 bases from V and 0 bases from J, leaving 7 bases between. Germline lookup yields CDR1 ENHRY and CDR2 SYGVKD. This CDR3 comprises 14 residues.

This chain connects TRBV27 to TRBJ1-5, with D unresolved. V was clipped by 6 bases and J by 6 bases, with 15 bases between them. The germline CDR1 and CDR2 sequences are MNHEY and SMNVEV (reference sequence). The CDR3 sequence is 14 residues long. The CDR3 region has the DNA TGTGCCAGCAGCCGGGAGGGATCAGGTCAGCCCCAGCATTTT. Translation gives CASSREGSGQPQHF.